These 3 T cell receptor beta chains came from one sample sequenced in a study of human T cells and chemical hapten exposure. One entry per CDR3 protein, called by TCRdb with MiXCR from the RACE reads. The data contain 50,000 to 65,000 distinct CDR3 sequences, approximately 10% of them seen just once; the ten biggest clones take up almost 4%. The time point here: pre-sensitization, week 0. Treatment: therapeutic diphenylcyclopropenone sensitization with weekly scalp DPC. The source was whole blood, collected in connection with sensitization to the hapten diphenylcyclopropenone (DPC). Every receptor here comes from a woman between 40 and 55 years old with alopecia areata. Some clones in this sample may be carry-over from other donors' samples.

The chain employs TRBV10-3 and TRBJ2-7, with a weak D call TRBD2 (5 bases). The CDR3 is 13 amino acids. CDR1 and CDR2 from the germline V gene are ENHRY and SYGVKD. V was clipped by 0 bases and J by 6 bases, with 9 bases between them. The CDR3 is CAISESGSCEQYF. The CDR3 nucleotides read TGTGCCATCAGTGAGTCTGGGAGCTGCGAGCAGTACTTC.

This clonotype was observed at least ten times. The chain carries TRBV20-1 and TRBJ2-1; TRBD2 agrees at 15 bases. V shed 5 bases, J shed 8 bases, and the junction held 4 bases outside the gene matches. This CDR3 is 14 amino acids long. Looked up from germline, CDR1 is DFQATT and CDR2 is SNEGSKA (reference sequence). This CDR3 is CSAQGLAGGDEQFF. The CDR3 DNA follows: TGCAGTGCTCAGGGACTAGCGGGAGGAGATGAGCAGTTCTTC.

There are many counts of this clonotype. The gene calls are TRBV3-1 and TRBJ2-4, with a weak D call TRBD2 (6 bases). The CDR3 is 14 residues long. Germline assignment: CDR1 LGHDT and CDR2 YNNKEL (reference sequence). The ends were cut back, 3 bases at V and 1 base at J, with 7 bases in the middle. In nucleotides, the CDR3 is TGTGCCAGCAGCCACGGGAGTGCCAAAAACATTCAGTACTTC. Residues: CASSHGSAKNIQYF.